This entry describes one T cell receptor beta chain. Its specificity is unknown. Each CDR3 protein is one row after TCRdb ran MiXCR on the reads. The table records approximately 910,000 distinct CDR3 sequences, 25% to 40% of them present only once. The V end lost 8 bases, the J end lost 5 bases, and 16 bases lay between the germline ends. The CDR3 spans 14 residues. Germline assignment: CDR1 MNHEY and CDR2 SMNVEV (reference sequence). This sample is part of a study of T cell repertoires in cytomegalovirus infection. Study information: Shared public TCR beta signatures pointed to both CMV infection and a matching HLA type. Study conclusions and caveats: Dominant in the ex vivo response were TCR beta clonotypes restricted by HLA-C and specific for CMV.

The chain recombines TRBV27 with TRBJ2-1, with a possible D match to TRBD1 (5 bases). The clonotype originates from a human donor in good health (CMV status not recorded). Some clones in this sample may be carry-over from other donors' samples. The sequences come from cultured CD8+ T cells from PBMCs, collected from culture after CMV antigen stimulation. This chain's CDR3 is CASGVSTDHNEQFF. The CDR3 region has the DNA TGTGCCAGCGGAGTTTCGACAGACCACAATGAGCAGTTCTTC.